A selection of T cell receptor beta chains follows, all from one sample in a study of cytomegalovirus exposure and HLA in healthy donors. The table came from immunoSEQ multiplex PCR; TCRdb's copy has only in-frame clones and leaves some out. The sample holds 160,000 or so clones, roughly three quarters seen once. Sequenced sample: PBMCs. The receptors derive from a man aged 18 to 35 in good health and CMV-seropositive. CDR3s include the opening cysteine and the closing phenylalanine or tryptophan. D genes are given only for firm matches. Only part of the rows carry a size: once, few, many, or a class if the clone is expanded.

v_call: TRBV5-6
j_call: TRBJ1-2
d_call: -
clone_size: -
cdr3_nt: TGTGCCAGCAGCCCTCGTTCTGCGAACTATGGCTACACCTTC
cdr3_aa: CASSPRSANYGYTF

v_call: TRBV12-5
j_call: TRBJ2-7
d_call: -
clone_size: -
cdr3_nt: TGTGCTAGTGGTCCCGGTCTCGCGCCCCACGAGCAGTACTTC
cdr3_aa: CASGPGLAPHEQYF

v_call: TRBV4-3
j_call: TRBJ1-6
d_call: -
clone_size: -
cdr3_nt: TGCGCCAGCAGCTTCCAGGGCCGGTATAATTCACCCCTCCACTTT
cdr3_aa: CASSFQGRYNSPLHF

v_call: TRBV14
j_call: TRBJ2-1
d_call: TRBD2
clone_size: -
cdr3_nt: TGTGCCAGCAGCCAAGGAGGAGTCGGGAGGGGTAATGAGCAGTTCTTC
cdr3_aa: CASSQGGVGRGNEQFF

v_call: TRBV7-2
j_call: TRBJ1-1
d_call: -
clone_size: -
cdr3_nt: TGTGCCAGCAGCTCCGGAGAAGGGAGGTTAACTGAAGCTTTCTTT
cdr3_aa: CASSSGEGRLTEAFF

v_call: TRBV30
j_call: TRBJ2-2
d_call: TRBD2
clone_size: few
cdr3_nt: TGTGCCTGGAGTAACCGGACTAGTTTCACCGGGGAGCTGTTTTTT
cdr3_aa: CAWSNRTSFTGELFF

v_call: TRBV19
j_call: TRBJ1-4
d_call: -
clone_size: -
cdr3_nt: TGTGCCAGTAGTATTACAGGACGCCGGGAAAAACTGTTTTTT
cdr3_aa: CASSITGRREKLFF

v_call: TRBV4-3
j_call: TRBJ1-3
d_call: -
clone_size: -
cdr3_nt: TGCGCCAGCAGCCAAGGCAGGGCCGACTCTGGAAACACCATATATTTT
cdr3_aa: CASSQGRADSGNTIYF

v_call: TRBV9
j_call: TRBJ1-5
d_call: TRBD1
clone_size: -
cdr3_nt: TGTGCCAGCAGCGTAGCTTCAGGGGGCCATCAGCCCCAGCATTTT
cdr3_aa: CASSVASGGHQPQHF

v_call: TRBV5-1
j_call: TRBJ2-1
d_call: -
clone_size: -
cdr3_nt: TGCGCCAGCAGACTACTAGAACCCAATGAGCAGTTCTTC
cdr3_aa: CASRLLEPNEQFF

v_call: TRBV27
j_call: TRBJ2-7
d_call: TRBD2
clone_size: -
cdr3_nt: TGTGCCAGCACGGTCGGGGGGGGGCATGGAGAGCAGTACTTC
cdr3_aa: CASTVGGGHGEQYF

v_call: TRBV7-9
j_call: TRBJ2-3
d_call: -
clone_size: -
cdr3_nt: TGTGCCAGCAGCCCAGGGGGGATGGGTACGCAGTATTTT
cdr3_aa: CASSPGGMGTQYF

v_call: TRBV5-1
j_call: TRBJ2-3
d_call: -
clone_size: few
cdr3_nt: TGCGCCAGCAGCTTGGGACGGTCCAGGGAGGCAGATACGCAGTATTTT
cdr3_aa: CASSLGRSREADTQYF

v_call: TRBV5-4
j_call: TRBJ2-1
d_call: TRBD2
clone_size: few
cdr3_nt: TGTGCCAGCAGCCGAGGAGGGACTAACTACAATGAGCAGTTCTTC
cdr3_aa: CASSRGGTNYNEQFF

v_call: TRBV13
j_call: TRBJ1-2
d_call: -
clone_size: -
cdr3_nt: TGTGCCAGCAGCTTCGTGGGGGGTCACTATGGCTACACCTTC
cdr3_aa: CASSFVGGHYGYTF

v_call: TRBV13
j_call: TRBJ2-7
d_call: -
clone_size: -
cdr3_nt: TGTGCCAGCAGCTTAGACAGGCTATCCTACGAGCAGTACTTC
cdr3_aa: CASSLDRLSYEQYF

v_call: TRBV10-3
j_call: TRBJ2-5
d_call: TRBD1
clone_size: -
cdr3_nt: TGTGCCATCAGTGGGGGGGACAGGGGGCAGCAAGAGACCCAGTACTTC
cdr3_aa: CAISGGDRGQQETQYF

v_call: TRBV6-6
j_call: TRBJ1-2
d_call: -
clone_size: few
cdr3_nt: TGTGCCAGCAGCCAACAGGGATCGGATGGCTACACCTTC
cdr3_aa: CASSQQGSDGYTF

v_call: TRBV7-8
j_call: TRBJ2-2
d_call: TRBD1
clone_size: few
cdr3_nt: TGTGCCAGCAGCCCAGGACAGGTCGCGAACACCGGGGAGCTGTTTTTT
cdr3_aa: CASSPGQVANTGELFF

v_call: TRBV16
j_call: TRBJ2-5
d_call: TRBD1
clone_size: -
cdr3_nt: TGTGCCAGCAGCCGCTGGGACAGGGGGCAAGAGACCCAGTACTTC
cdr3_aa: CASSRWDRGQETQYF

v_call: TRBV11-2
j_call: TRBJ2-7
d_call: -
clone_size: -
cdr3_nt: TGTGCCAGCAGACAACGCCTTGAACCATACTACGAGCAGTACTTC
cdr3_aa: CASRQRLEPYYEQYF

v_call: TRBV27
j_call: TRBJ2-7
d_call: TRBD2
clone_size: few
cdr3_nt: TGTGCCAGCATGAGGGCTAGCGGGCAGTACGAGCAGTACTTC
cdr3_aa: CASMRASGQYEQYF

v_call: TRBV12-5
j_call: TRBJ2-5
d_call: TRBD1
clone_size: once
cdr3_nt: TGTGCTAGTGGTTTGGTGAAGGGACAGGGTAATTTAGAGACCCAGTACTTC
cdr3_aa: CASGLVKGQGNLETQYF

v_call: TRBV4-2
j_call: TRBJ2-1
d_call: TRBD2
clone_size: -
cdr3_nt: TGTGCCAGCAGCCAAGAATTCCGGACTAGCGGTTACAATGAGCAGTTCTTC
cdr3_aa: CASSQEFRTSGYNEQFF

v_call: TRBV5-1
j_call: TRBJ1-2
d_call: TRBD1
clone_size: few
cdr3_nt: TGCGCCAGCAGCCGGACAGGGGGCGATGGCTACACCTTC
cdr3_aa: CASSRTGGDGYTF

v_call: TRBV4-1
j_call: TRBJ2-1
d_call: -
clone_size: -
cdr3_nt: TGCGCCAGCAGCCAAGGGCTAGCCTCCTACAATGAGCAGTTCTTC
cdr3_aa: CASSQGLASYNEQFF

v_call: TRBV4-1
j_call: TRBJ2-7
d_call: -
clone_size: few
cdr3_nt: TGCGCCAGCAGCCAAGATCGGAGCTACGAGCAGTACTTC
cdr3_aa: CASSQDRSYEQYF

v_call: TRBV6-5
j_call: TRBJ2-7
d_call: TRBD1
clone_size: -
cdr3_nt: TGTGCCAGCAGCATCTCCGGGACAGACTACTACGAGCAGTACTTC
cdr3_aa: CASSISGTDYYEQYF

v_call: TRBV9
j_call: TRBJ2-7
d_call: -
clone_size: -
cdr3_nt: TGTGCCAGCAGCGGACAGGAGGCCTACGAGCAGTACTTC
cdr3_aa: CASSGQEAYEQYF

v_call: TRBV4-1
j_call: TRBJ1-4
d_call: -
clone_size: -
cdr3_nt: TGCGCCAGCAGCCAAGATCGGGGGAGTGAGGATGAAAAACTGTTTTTT
cdr3_aa: CASSQDRGSEDEKLFF

v_call: TRBV6-4
j_call: TRBJ2-3
d_call: -
clone_size: few
cdr3_nt: TGTGCCAGCAGCCGACTAGTCTCAGATACGCAGTATTTT
cdr3_aa: CASSRLVSDTQYF

v_call: TRBV29-1
j_call: TRBJ1-1
d_call: -
clone_size: -
cdr3_nt: TGCAGCGTTGAAGACGGGAGACAAACCAAAGCTTTCTTT
cdr3_aa: CSVEDGRQTKAFF

v_call: TRBV5-4
j_call: TRBJ2-7
d_call: TRBD1
clone_size: -
cdr3_nt: TGTGCCAGCAGCCACGGACAGGGGAATTCCTACGAGCAGTACTTC
cdr3_aa: CASSHGQGNSYEQYF

v_call: TRBV6-1
j_call: TRBJ1-5
d_call: -
clone_size: few
cdr3_nt: TGTGCCAGCAGACAAAGGGGTAGCAATCAGCCCCAGCATTTT
cdr3_aa: CASRQRGSNQPQHF

v_call: TRBV9
j_call: TRBJ2-3
d_call: -
clone_size: -
cdr3_nt: TGTGCCAGCAGCCTCGCGGGGGCCCAGAGCACAGATACGCAGTATTTT
cdr3_aa: CASSLAGAQSTDTQYF

v_call: TRBV7-3
j_call: TRBJ1-2
d_call: -
clone_size: -
cdr3_nt: TGTGCCAGCAGCTCCACGGCGAGGCGGGACGGACTACACTATGGCTACACCTTC
cdr3_aa: CASSSTARRDGLHYGYTF

v_call: TRBV21-1
j_call: TRBJ2-2
d_call: -
clone_size: -
cdr3_nt: TGTGCCGCCCATTTCGGGGGGGCGAACACCGGGGAGCTGTTTTTT
cdr3_aa: CAAHFGGANTGELFF

v_call: TRBV11-2
j_call: TRBJ2-3
d_call: -
clone_size: -
cdr3_nt: TGTGCCAGCAGCTTCATCCGGAGAGGCACAGATACGCAGTATTTT
cdr3_aa: CASSFIRRGTDTQYF

v_call: TRBV19
j_call: TRBJ2-7
d_call: -
clone_size: once
cdr3_nt: TGTGCCAGTAGTATATCAGGAAAAGCCTACGAGCAGTACTTC
cdr3_aa: CASSISGKAYEQYF